This T cell receptor (beta chain) was identified during a study of cytomegalovirus exposure and HLA in healthy donors. Sampled while nominally healthy, donors likely had unrecorded immune exposures. The study ran its PCR with 60 Vbeta and 13 Jbeta primers. Some clones are missing from TCRdb's copy, which holds only in-frame ones; the method was immunoSEQ multiplex PCR. This sample has 140,000 or so clones; 88% occur once, and the top ten carry 0.5% to 0.65%. V shed 0 bases and J 4 bases; nucleotides not matched to a gene: 5. The CDR3 is 16 amino acids. The germline V gene has CDR1 ENHRY and CDR2 SYGVKD.

The TCR sequence derives from a middle-aged woman in good health and CMV-seronegative. Sequenced input: PBMCs. This chain uses TRBV10-3 with TRBJ2-1, with 8 bases fitting TRBD2. The CDR3 loop is CAISESSLAGYNEQFF. As DNA, the CDR3 is TGTGCCATCAGTGAGTCGTCTCTAGCGGGTTACAATGAGCAGTTCTTC.